This T cell receptor (beta chain) was sequenced for a study of cytomegalovirus exposure and HLA in healthy donors. Trimming cost V 6 bases and J 3 bases; bases outside gene matches: 10. Germline CDR1 MNHEY, CDR2 SMNVEV (reference sequence). The CDR3 loop spans 15 amino acids. Both 60 Vbeta primers and 13 Jbeta primers went into the PCR. Assay used: immunoSEQ multiplex PCR; TCRdb lists only in-frame clones, some missing. The sample data list 100,000 to 150,000 clones. Findings of the study overall: Most TCR beta V segments were productive about 90% or about 30% of the time in an earlier analysis. Cytomegalovirus association was assigned to over 150 TCR beta chains.

Comments on this clone: Its antigen is unidentified.

The genes are TRBV27 and TRBJ2-7; 8 positions agree with TRBD2. The clonotype was recovered from a man aged 40-49 years in good health and CMV-seronegative. The sequenced sample was PBMCs. The CDR3 DNA sequence: TGTGCCAGCAGCACGCAGATAGCGGGGTACTACGAGCAGTACTTC. Amino acids: CASSTQIAGYYEQYF.